This is a list of T cell receptor beta chains from one sample in a study of T-cell reconstitution after alpha-beta-depleted transplantation in children. TCRdb passed the PCR reads through MiXCR, listing each CDR3 protein once. The profile covers nearly 250,000 distinct CDR3 sequences, with around 7.5% appearing a single time and 5% to 8% taken by the ten largest. Sequences were derived from PBMCs, mostly from graft donor cells, sampled 180 days after TCRalphabeta/CD19-depleted stem cell transplant. The receptor set was obtained from a male patient aged 5 to 17 who had a stem cell transplant for acute lymphoblastic leukemia, so the T cells may come from the graft donor. CDR3s include the opening cysteine and the closing phenylalanine or tryptophan. The D gene is left open where the match is weak. For some rows the clone size is stated as once, few or many, or as a class when expanded; others skip it.

clone_size j_call d_call v_call cdr3_nt cdr3_aa
many TRBJ2-1 TRBD1 TRBV5-1 TGCGCCAGCAGAACGGGACAGGTGGGGCCTAATGAGCAGTTCTTC CASRTGQVGPNEQFF
NA TRBJ1-5 NA TRBV19 TGTGCCAGTACCCAGACAGGTGTCCCGCATTTT CASTQTGVPHF
many TRBJ2-1 NA TRBV6-2/TRBV6-3 TGTGCCAGCAGTTACGTACTCGTCAATGAGCAGTTCTTC CASSYVLVNEQFF
many TRBJ2-5 NA TRBV4-2 TGTGCCAGCAGCTTCGGGGCCGAAGAGACCCAGTACTTC CASSFGAEETQYF
NA TRBJ2-7 NA TRBV7-9 TGTGCCAGCAGCTTAGGACCTAGCACCTACGAGCAGTACTTC CASSLGPSTYEQYF
many TRBJ1-5 NA TRBV20-1 TGCAGTGCTAGAGATCTGCGGGGTCAGCCCCAGCATTTT CSARDLRGQPQHF
many TRBJ1-5 NA TRBV7-2 TGTGCCAGCAGCTCCCTCGGGGGGGGCTATCAGCCCCAGCATTTT CASSSLGGGYQPQHF
many TRBJ1-5 NA TRBV12-3/TRBV12-4 TGTGCCAGCAGTCCGAGGGGCCTTAGCAATCAGCCCCAGCATTTT CASSPRGLSNQPQHF
many TRBJ2-1 TRBD2 TRBV24-1 TGTGCCACCAGTGATTTGCCCCCGGGACTAGCGGGTCCCTATGAGCAGTTCTTC CATSDLPPGLAGPYEQFF
many TRBJ2-5 NA TRBV12-3/TRBV12-4 TGTGCCAGCAGTCCTCGGATTCCGTACCAAGAGACCCAGTACTTC CASSPRIPYQETQYF
many TRBJ2-1 TRBD1 TRBV29-1 TGCAGCGTTGGGGGCCAGGGGGCGCGGCACAATGAGCAGTTCTTC CSVGGQGARHNEQFF
many TRBJ1-4 TRBD1 TRBV29-1 TGCAGCCCCTGGACAGGGAATGAAAAACTGTTTTTT CSPWTGNEKLFF
many TRBJ2-2 NA TRBV24-1 TGTGCCACCAGTGATCCTCCGGGACACCCTACCGGGGAGCTGTTTTTT CATSDPPGHPTGELFF
many TRBJ2-1 NA TRBV20-1 TGCAGTGCTAGAGCGGACAGTTTCTACAATGAGCAGTTCTTC CSARADSFYNEQFF
many TRBJ2-1 TRBD1 TRBV2 TGTGCCAGCAGTAGCGGGACAGGGTTTCTATATGAGCAGTTCTTC CASSSGTGFLYEQFF
many TRBJ2-7 TRBD1 TRBV18 TGTGCCAGCTCAACCCCGACAGGGGCCTACGAGCAGTACTTC CASSTPTGAYEQYF
many TRBJ2-4 TRBD2 TRBV20-1 TGCAGTGCAGCGGGACTAAAAAACATTCAGTACTTC CSAAGLKNIQYF
many TRBJ2-3 TRBD1 TRBV11-2 TGTGCCAGCAGCGCAACAGGGGGCTATCCAGATACGCAGTATTTT CASSATGGYPDTQYF
many TRBJ2-7 TRBD1 TRBV10-3 TGTGCCATCAGTGGCCGGACAGGGGAGCGCGAGCAGTACTTC CAISGRTGEREQYF
many TRBJ2-5 NA TRBV3-1 TGTGCCAGCAGCCAAGAACGGGACACCCCGATTCAAGAGACCCAGTACTTC CASSQERDTPIQETQYF
many TRBJ2-7 TRBD1 TRBV12-3/TRBV12-4 TGTGCCAGCAGCCTCTTCCATGGGACAGGAGCCTACGAGCAGTACTTC CASSLFHGTGAYEQYF
many TRBJ1-2 NA TRBV4-3 TGCGCCAGCAGCCAAGATCGGGAACTCCCTGGCTACACCTTC CASSQDRELPGYTF
many TRBJ1-2 NA TRBV20-1 TGCAGTGCTAGGGACACCCTCAACTATGGCTACACCTTC CSARDTLNYGYTF
many TRBJ2-1 TRBD2 TRBV23-1 TGCGCCAGCAGTCTCCGGCTAGCGGGAGACCCTTACAATGAGCAGTTCTTC CASSLRLAGDPYNEQFF
few TRBJ2-3 TRBD2 TRBV12-3/TRBV12-4 TGTGCCAGCGCCGCCGGACTAGCGGGGGGGCTCTTTTCTGGCACAGATACGCAGTATTTT CASAAGLAGGLFSGTDTQYF
many TRBJ1-2 NA TRBV12-5 TGTGCTAGTGGTTTGGTGCCGGGGATCTATGGCTACACCTTC CASGLVPGIYGYTF
many TRBJ1-2 NA TRBV20-1 TGCAGTGCTAGGGACCACCCCAGAGGAATTTATGGCTACACCTTC CSARDHPRGIYGYTF
many TRBJ2-5 NA TRBV12-3/TRBV12-4 TGTGCCAGCAGCTCGACAGTAGAGACCCAGTACTTC CASSSTVETQYF
NA TRBJ1-3 NA TRBV19 TGTGCCAGTAGTCCACGGACGGGAAACACCATATATTTT CASSPRTGNTIYF
few TRBJ1-2 NA TRBV4-3 TGCGCCAGCAGCCAAGGAGGGGCTAACTATGGCTACACCTTC CASSQGGANYGYTF
many TRBJ2-3 NA TRBV29-1 TGCAGGGACCAAGGGGCTGGGGCAGATACGCAGTATTTT CRDQGAGADTQYF
many TRBJ2-1 NA TRBV7-9 TGTGCCAGCAGCCCCCAGACTGCCAGCTATGAGCAGTTCTTC CASSPQTASYEQFF